This TCR beta chain was retrieved from a study of blood T cell repertoires in COVID-19. Across the whole study: Whether acute or convalescent, the COVID-19 samples came from the United States, Italy and Spain. Nucleic acid was either cDNA or gDNA, and it came from T cells, B-cell-depleted T cells, or PBMCs.

This clone appeared once. Per the study methods: Researchers report that nucleated cell counts were estimated from reference gene primer amplification. Clones were sequenced by immunoSEQ multiplex PCR, and TCRdb holds only the in-frame ones, with some missing. V and J calls and clone size are copied from that table; D and trimming were computed from the DNA. The sample shows about 230,000 clones, 84% of them seen only once. Material for sequencing was peripheral blood. This TCR was recovered from a woman of 80 years or more with active or convalescent COVID-19.

The CDR3 sequence is CAWSRLAPYNEQFF. The CDR3 nucleotides read TGTGCCTGGAGTAGACTAGCGCCATACAATGAGCAGTTCTTC. This rearrangement joins TRBV30 to TRBJ2-1; 8 bases match TRBD2. CDR1 is GTSNPN and CDR2 is SVGIG in the germline V gene (reference sequence). The length of the CDR3 is 14 residues. Germline trimming cut 2 bases from V and 4 bases from J; bases unmatched to any gene: 4.